This TCR beta chain was sequenced in a study of technical replicates of blood from a handful of donors. CDR1 is SNHLY, CDR2 FYNNEI, per germline. Trimming took off 3 bases at V and 2 bases at J, with 8 bases between the two ends. This CDR3 has 14 amino acids. Sequencing used immunoSEQ multiplex PCR; TCRdb keeps in-frame clones, though not all of them. This repertoire shows about 91,000 clones, about nine tenths found once; its top ten account for over 0.2%. This clone was seen only a few times. This rearrangement joins TRBV2 to TRBJ1-5; a possible D gene is TRBD1 (5 bases). This TCR was sampled from a human donor in good health. Sequenced sample: T cells isolated from PBMCs. The CDR3 DNA reads TGTGCCAGCAGTGACAGGGCGGGCAATCAGCCCCAGCATTTT. Encoded protein: CASSDRAGNQPQHF.